The 6 T cell receptor beta chains presented below share a single source sample, sequenced in a study of regulatory dendritic cells for organ transplantation. This table comes from immunoSEQ multiplex PCR, and its TCRdb copy is limited to in-frame clones, with some not included. The data show 20,000 to 25,000 clones, with 85% seen just once and around 0.26% held by the top ten. Sorted T cells were CFSE-labeled and cultured 4 to 5 days with allogeneic regulatory or mature dendritic cells at 1:10. What these receptors recognize is not known. The sample consisted of naive CD4+ T cells from blood cultured with dendritic cells. Subset of the sample: CD45RA+ naive T cells. The source is a human donor in good health.

The chain recombines TRBV7-2 with TRBJ2-2, with unresolved D. The V and J ends lost 5 bases and 5 bases respectively, with 9 bases between them. Germline V gene lookup returns CDR1 SGHTA and CDR2 FQGNSA. The CDR3 extends over 13 amino acids. The CDR3 loop is CASSRLRTGELFF. The CDR3 region has the DNA TGTGCCAGCAGCCGACTCCGAACCGGGGAGCTGTTTTTT.

The chain has TRBV18 and TRBJ2-2; TRBD2 is a possible D gene (6 bases). Germline V gene lookup returns CDR1 KGHSH and CDR2 LQKENI. The ends were cut back, 3 bases at V and 3 bases at J, with 11 bases in the middle. This CDR3 has 15 residues. The CDR3 loop reads CASSPSGGDTGELFF. Written as DNA, the CDR3 is TGTGCCAGCTCACCCTCTGGCGGGGACACCGGGGAGCTGTTTTTT.

This clone was found once. V and J are TRBV28 and TRBJ1-1; D is ambiguous. Trimming left V 1 base short and J 1 base short, with 7 bases between. The CDR3 extends over 14 amino acids. Germline V gene sequence: CDR1 MDHEN, CDR2 SYDVKM. As DNA, the CDR3 is TGTGCCAGCAGTTTATCGAGGAGGAACACTGAAGCTTTCTTT. Translating gives CASSLSRRNTEAFF. Drawing the rest from reference TRBV28 and TRBJ1-1, the complete variable domain is DVKVTQSSRYLVKRTGEKVFLECVQDMDHENMFWYRQDPGLGLRLIYFSYDVKMKEKGDIPEGYSVSREKKERFSLILESASTNQTSMYLCASSLSRRNTEAFFGQGTRLTVV.

The DNA for the CDR3 is TGTGCCAGCGTTCGCGGCGGGGGTTACAATGAGCAGTTCTTC. It yields the protein CASVRGGGYNEQFF. The genes are TRBV18 and TRBJ2-1, with 7 bases identical to TRBD2. The CDR3 runs to 14 residues. J gave up 4 bases and V 8 bases, and 8 bases lay outside the gene matches. Per the germline V gene, CDR1 is KGHSH and CDR2 is LQKENI.

The sample holds a few counts of this clone. The chain combines TRBV4-2 with TRBJ2-7; D tentatively reads TRBD1 or TRBD2 (5 bases each). Trimming removed 4 bases at V and 3 bases at J, with 10 bases between. CDR1 LGHNA and CDR2 YNFKEQ come from the germline V gene. CDR3 length: 13 amino acids. CDR3 in amino acids: CASSPGTRYEQYF. Here the CDR3 DNA reads TGTGCCAGCAGCCCAGGGACCCGCTACGAGCAGTACTTC.

This rearrangement joins TRBV7-6 to TRBJ1-5, with D maybe TRBD1 (5 bases). Germline V CDR1 and CDR2: SGHVS, FNYEAQ. The CDR3 has 16 amino acids. Trimming shortened V by 4 bases and J by 0 bases, and 13 bases separated the two germline ends. The CDR3 bases are TGTGCCAGCAGCTCTGGACAAAGATATAGCAATCAGCCCCAGCATTTT. Translation: CASSSGQRYSNQPQHF.